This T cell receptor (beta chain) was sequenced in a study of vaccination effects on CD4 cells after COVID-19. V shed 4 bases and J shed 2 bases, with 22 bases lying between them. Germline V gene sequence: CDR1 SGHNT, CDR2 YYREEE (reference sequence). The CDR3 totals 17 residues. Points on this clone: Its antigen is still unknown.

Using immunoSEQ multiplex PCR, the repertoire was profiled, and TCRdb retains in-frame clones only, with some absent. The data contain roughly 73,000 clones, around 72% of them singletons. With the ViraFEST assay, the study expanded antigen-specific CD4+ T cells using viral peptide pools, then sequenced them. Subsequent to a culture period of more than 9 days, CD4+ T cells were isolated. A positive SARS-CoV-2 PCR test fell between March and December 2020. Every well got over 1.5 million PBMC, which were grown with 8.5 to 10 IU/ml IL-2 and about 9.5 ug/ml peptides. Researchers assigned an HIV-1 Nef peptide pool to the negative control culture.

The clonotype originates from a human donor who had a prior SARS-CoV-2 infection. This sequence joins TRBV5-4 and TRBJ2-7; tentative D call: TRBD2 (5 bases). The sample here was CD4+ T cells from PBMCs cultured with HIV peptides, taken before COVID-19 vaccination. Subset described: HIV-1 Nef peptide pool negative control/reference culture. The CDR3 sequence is CASSAGPRASSTYEQYF. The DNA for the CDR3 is TGTGCCAGCAGCGCGGGCCCCCGAGCTAGCTCTACCTACGAGCAGTACTTC.